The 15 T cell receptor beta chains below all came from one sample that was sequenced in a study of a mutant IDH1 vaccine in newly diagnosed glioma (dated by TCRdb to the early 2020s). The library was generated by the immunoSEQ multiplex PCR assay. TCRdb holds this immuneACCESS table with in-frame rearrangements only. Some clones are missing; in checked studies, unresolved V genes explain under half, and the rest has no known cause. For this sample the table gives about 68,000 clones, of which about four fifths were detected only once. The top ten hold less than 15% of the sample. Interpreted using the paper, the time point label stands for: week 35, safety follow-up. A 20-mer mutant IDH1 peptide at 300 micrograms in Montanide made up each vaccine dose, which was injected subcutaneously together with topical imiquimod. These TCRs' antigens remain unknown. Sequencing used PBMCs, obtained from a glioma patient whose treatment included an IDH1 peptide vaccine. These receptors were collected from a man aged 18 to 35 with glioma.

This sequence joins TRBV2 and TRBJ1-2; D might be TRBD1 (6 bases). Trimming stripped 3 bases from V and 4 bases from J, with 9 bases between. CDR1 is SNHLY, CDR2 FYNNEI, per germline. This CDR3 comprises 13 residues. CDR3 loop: CASSEQGFYGYTF. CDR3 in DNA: TGTGCCAGCAGTGAGCAGGGGTTCTATGGCTACACCTTC.

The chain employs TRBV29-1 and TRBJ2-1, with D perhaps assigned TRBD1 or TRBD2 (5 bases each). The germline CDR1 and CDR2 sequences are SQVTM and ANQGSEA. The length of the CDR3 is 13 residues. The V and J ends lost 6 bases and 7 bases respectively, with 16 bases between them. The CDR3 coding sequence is TGCAGCGTGAAAGGGACCACGGGTAATGAGCAGTTCTTC. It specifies CSVKGTTGNEQFF.

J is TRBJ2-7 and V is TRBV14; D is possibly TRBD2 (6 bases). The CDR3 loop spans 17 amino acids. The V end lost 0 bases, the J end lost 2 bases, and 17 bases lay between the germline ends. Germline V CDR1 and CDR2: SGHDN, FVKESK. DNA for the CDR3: TGTGCCAGCAGCCAAGATCCTGACGGGAGATCTCCCTACGAGCAGTACTTC. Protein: CASSQDPDGRSPYEQYF.

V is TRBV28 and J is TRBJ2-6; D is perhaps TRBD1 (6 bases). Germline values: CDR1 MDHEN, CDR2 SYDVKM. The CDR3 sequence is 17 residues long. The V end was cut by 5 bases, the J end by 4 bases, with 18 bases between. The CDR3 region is CASSRSRDIYGANVLTF. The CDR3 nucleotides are TGTGCCAGCAGTCGGTCCCGGGACATTTACGGGGCCAACGTCCTGACTTTC. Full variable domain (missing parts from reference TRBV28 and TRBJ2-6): DVKVTQSSRYLVKRTGEKVFLECVQDMDHENMFWYRQDPGLGLRLIYFSYDVKMKEKGDIPEGYSVSREKKERFSLILESASTNQTSMYLCASSRSRDIYGANVLTFGAGSRLTVL.

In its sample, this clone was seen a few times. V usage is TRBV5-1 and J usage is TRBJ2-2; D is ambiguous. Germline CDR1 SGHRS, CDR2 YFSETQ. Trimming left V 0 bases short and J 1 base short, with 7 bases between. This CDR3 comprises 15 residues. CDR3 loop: CASSLDNLNTGELFF. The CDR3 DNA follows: TGCGCCAGCAGCTTGGACAACCTGAACACCGGGGAGCTGTTTTTT.

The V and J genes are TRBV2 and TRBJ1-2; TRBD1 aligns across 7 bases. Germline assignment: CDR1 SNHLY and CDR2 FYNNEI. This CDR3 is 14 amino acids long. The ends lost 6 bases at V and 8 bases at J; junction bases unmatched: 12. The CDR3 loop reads CASREPDRVRGYTF. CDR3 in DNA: TGTGCCAGCAGAGAACCCGACAGGGTGAGAGGCTACACCTTC. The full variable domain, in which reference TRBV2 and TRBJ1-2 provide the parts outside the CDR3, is EPEVTQTPSHQVTQMGQEVILRCVPISNHLYFYWYRQILGQKVEFLVSFYNNEISEKSEIFDDQFSVERPDGSNFTLKIRSTKLEDSAMYFCASREPDRVRGYTFGSGTRLTVV.

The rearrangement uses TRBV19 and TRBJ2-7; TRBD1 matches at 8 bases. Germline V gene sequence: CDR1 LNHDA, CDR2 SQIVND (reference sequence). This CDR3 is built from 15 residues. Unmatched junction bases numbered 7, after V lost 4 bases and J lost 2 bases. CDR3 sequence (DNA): TGTGCCAGTAGTACAACCGGGACAGGCGCCTACGAGCAGTACTTC. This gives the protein CASSTTGTGAYEQYF. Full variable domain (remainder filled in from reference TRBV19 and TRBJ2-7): DGGITQSPKYLFRKEGQNVTLSCEQNLNHDAMYWYRQDPGQGLRLIYYSQIVNDFQKGDIAEGYSVSREKKESFPLTVTSAQKNPTAFYLCASSTTGTGAYEQYFGPGTRLTVT.

The CDR3 sequence is CASSQSFGRGAEAFF. The CDR3, as DNA: TGCGCCAGCAGCCAGTCCTTCGGGAGGGGCGCTGAAGCTTTCTTT. The V gene is TRBV4-1, the J gene TRBJ1-1; D perhaps matches TRBD1 (5 bases). V gave up 3 bases and J gave up 6 bases, with 17 bases separating them. There are 15 residues in the CDR3. The germline CDR1 and CDR2 sequences are MGHRA and YSYEKL.

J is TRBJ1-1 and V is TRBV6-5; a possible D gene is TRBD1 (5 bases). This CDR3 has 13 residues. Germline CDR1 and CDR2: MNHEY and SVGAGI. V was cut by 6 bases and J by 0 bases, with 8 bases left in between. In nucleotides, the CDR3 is TGTGCCAGCAGGGGGGGGGTGAACACTGAAGCTTTCTTT. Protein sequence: CASRGGVNTEAFF.

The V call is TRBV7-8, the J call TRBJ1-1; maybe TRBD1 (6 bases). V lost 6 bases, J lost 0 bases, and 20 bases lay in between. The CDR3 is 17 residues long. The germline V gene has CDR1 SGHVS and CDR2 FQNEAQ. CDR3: CASSKRGASFMNTEAFF. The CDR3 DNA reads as TGTGCCAGCAGTAAGAGGGGGGCTTCCTTTATGAACACTGAAGCTTTCTTT.

CDR3 DNA sequence: TGCAGCGTTCAGGGTAGCCAAGAGACCCAGTACTTC. This translates into CSVQGSQETQYF. This chain links TRBV29-1 with TRBJ2-5, with D possibly TRBD1 on 5 matching bases. Germline CDR1 is SQVTM and CDR2 is ANQGSEA. CDR3 length: 12 amino acids. The germline V and J ends were trimmed by 5 bases and 1 base, with 8 bases remaining between them.

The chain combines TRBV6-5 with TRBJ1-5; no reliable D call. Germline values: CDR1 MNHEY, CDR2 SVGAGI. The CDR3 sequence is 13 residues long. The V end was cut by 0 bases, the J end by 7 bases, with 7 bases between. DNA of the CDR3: TGTGCCAGCAGTTACTCGATATCACAGCCCCAGCATTTT. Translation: CASSYSISQPQHF.

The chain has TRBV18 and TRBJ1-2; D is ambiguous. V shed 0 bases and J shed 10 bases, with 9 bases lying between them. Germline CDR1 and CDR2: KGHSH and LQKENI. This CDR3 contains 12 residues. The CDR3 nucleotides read TGTGCCAGCTCACCACCGGGGTCCTTCTACACCTTC. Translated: CASSPPGSFYTF.

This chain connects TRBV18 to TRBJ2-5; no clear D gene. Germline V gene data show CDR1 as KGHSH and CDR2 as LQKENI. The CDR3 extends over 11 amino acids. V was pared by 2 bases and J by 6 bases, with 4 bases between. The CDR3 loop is CASSPIQTQYF. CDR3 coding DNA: TGTGCCAGCTCACCAATTCAGACCCAGTACTTC. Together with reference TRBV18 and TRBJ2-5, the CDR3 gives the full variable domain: NAGVMQNPRHLVRRRGQEARLRCSPMKGHSHVYWYRQLPEEGLKFMVYLQKENIIDESGMPKERFSAEFPKEGPSILRIQQVVRGDSAAYFCASSPIQTQYFGPGTRLLVL.

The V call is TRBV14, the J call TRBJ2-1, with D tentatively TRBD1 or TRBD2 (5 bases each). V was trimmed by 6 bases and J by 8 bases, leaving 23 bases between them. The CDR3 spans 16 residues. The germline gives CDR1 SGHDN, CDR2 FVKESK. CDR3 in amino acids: CASSLRLKGWGHEQFF. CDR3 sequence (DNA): TGTGCCAGCAGTCTGCGACTAAAGGGATGGGGCCATGAGCAGTTCTTC.